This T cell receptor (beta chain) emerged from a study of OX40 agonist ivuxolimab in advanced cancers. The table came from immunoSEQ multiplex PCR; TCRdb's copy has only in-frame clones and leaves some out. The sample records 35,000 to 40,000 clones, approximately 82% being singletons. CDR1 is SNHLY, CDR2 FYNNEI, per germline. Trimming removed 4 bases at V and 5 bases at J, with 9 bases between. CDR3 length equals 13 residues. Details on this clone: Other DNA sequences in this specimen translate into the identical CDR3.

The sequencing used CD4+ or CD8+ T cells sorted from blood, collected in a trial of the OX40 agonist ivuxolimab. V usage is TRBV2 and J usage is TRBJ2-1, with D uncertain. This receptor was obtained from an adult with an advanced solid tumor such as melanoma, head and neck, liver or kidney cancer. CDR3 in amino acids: CASSVGLNNEQFF. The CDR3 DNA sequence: TGTGCCAGCAGTGTCGGGCTTAACAATGAGCAGTTCTTC.